Listed below are T cell receptor beta chains from one sample, sequenced in a study of siplizumab effects on memory and regulatory T cells. The repertoire was sequenced with immunoSEQ multiplex PCR; TCRdb's copy has only in-frame clones and lacks some. The sample holds about 100,000 clones, roughly 94% seen once. Sequencing used non-Treg CD4+ T cells sorted from blood. The receptors originated from a human donor in good health. CDR3s include the opening cysteine and the closing phenylalanine or tryptophan. The D gene is left open where the match is weak. Rows give clone size only sometimes, using once, few, many, or a class for an expanded clone.

V: TRBV19; D: TRBD1; J: TRBJ1-5; size: NA; CDR3: CASSLSDRVNQPQHF; DNA: TGTGCCAGTAGTCTATCAGACAGGGTCAATCAGCCCCAGCATTTT
V: TRBV7-9; D: NA; J: TRBJ2-6; size: NA; CDR3: CASRSGDSGGSGANVLTF; DNA: TGTGCCAGCAGAAGCGGGGACAGTGGAGGGTCTGGGGCCAACGTCCTGACTTTC
V: TRBV2; D: TRBD2; J: TRBJ2-7; size: NA; CDR3: CASSRTSGYEQYF; DNA: TGTGCCAGCAGCCGGACTAGCGGGTACGAGCAGTACTTC
V: TRBV10-3; D: TRBD1; J: TRBJ1-2; size: NA; CDR3: CAISDKGAVFGYTF; DNA: TGTGCCATCAGTGATAAGGGGGCCGTTTTTGGCTACACCTTC
V: TRBV4-2; D: TRBD2; J: TRBJ2-1; size: NA; CDR3: CASSQDLVAGRYNEQFF; DNA: TGTGCCAGCAGCCAAGATCTGGTAGCGGGAAGGTACAATGAGCAGTTCTTC
V: TRBV28; D: NA; J: TRBJ1-2; size: NA; CDR3: CASSFAGRRSGYTF; DNA: TGTGCCAGCAGTTTTGCCGGGCGACGGAGTGGCTACACCTTC
V: TRBV28; D: TRBD2; J: TRBJ2-1; size: NA; CDR3: CASSAPGTSIQNEQFF; DNA: TGTGCCAGCAGTGCCCCCGGGACTAGCATACAAAATGAGCAGTTCTTC
V: TRBV30; D: NA; J: TRBJ1-6; size: NA; CDR3: CAWSVRPQDSPLHF; DNA: TGTGCCTGGAGTGTACGGCCTCAGGATTCACCCCTCCACTTT
V: TRBV7-9; D: NA; J: TRBJ1-4; size: NA; CDR3: CASSQTGVATNEKLFF; DNA: TGTGCCAGCAGCCAAACGGGGGTTGCAACTAATGAAAAACTGTTTTTT
V: TRBV29-1; D: TRBD1; J: TRBJ1-1; size: NA; CDR3: CSTATKGALNTEAFF; DNA: TGCAGCACCGCTACCAAGGGGGCTTTGAACACTGAAGCTTTCTTT
V: TRBV29-1; D: NA; J: TRBJ2-3; size: NA; CDR3: CSVGARDTQYF; DNA: TGCAGCGTTGGGGCCCGGGATACGCAGTATTTT
V: TRBV29-1; D: NA; J: TRBJ2-3; size: NA; CDR3: CSVVRGGGNTQYF; DNA: TGCAGCGTTGTTAGGGGAGGAGGAAATACGCAGTATTTT
V: TRBV12-1; D: NA; J: TRBJ2-7; size: NA; CDR3: CASSSPNSGRSSYEQYF; DNA: TGTGCCAGCAGCTCCCCCAACAGCGGGAGGAGCTCCTACGAGCAGTACTTC
V: TRBV7-6; D: TRBD1; J: TRBJ2-5; size: NA; CDR3: CASSQGQGKQETQYF; DNA: TGTGCCAGCAGCCAAGGACAGGGAAAACAAGAGACCCAGTACTTC
V: TRBV6-5; D: NA; J: TRBJ1-2; size: NA; CDR3: CASSRQKNYGYTF; DNA: TGTGCCAGCAGCCGACAAAAAAACTATGGCTACACCTTC
V: TRBV6-6; D: TRBD2; J: TRBJ2-1; size: NA; CDR3: CASTASGRGSNEQFF; DNA: TGTGCCAGCACTGCTAGCGGGAGAGGGTCCAATGAGCAGTTCTTC
V: TRBV9; D: NA; J: TRBJ2-2; size: once; CDR3: CASSPLGSGTGELFF; DNA: TGTGCCAGCAGCCCGCTCGGGAGTGGCACCGGGGAGCTGTTTTTT
V: TRBV30; D: TRBD1; J: TRBJ1-6; size: NA; CDR3: CAWSEVGTGSSPLHF; DNA: TGTGCCTGGAGTGAAGTCGGGACAGGGTCTTCACCCCTCCACTTT
V: TRBV5-1; D: NA; J: TRBJ2-7; size: NA; CDR3: CASSLGGPGPYEQYF; DNA: TGCGCCAGCAGCTTGGGGGGACCGGGACCCTACGAGCAGTACTTC
V: TRBV5-1; D: NA; J: TRBJ2-1; size: NA; CDR3: CASSLASVSHEQFF; DNA: TGCGCCAGCAGCTTGGCCTCTGTTAGTCATGAGCAGTTCTTC
V: TRBV14; D: NA; J: TRBJ1-1; size: NA; CDR3: CASSQQGYTEAFF; DNA: TGTGCCAGCAGTCAACAGGGTTACACTGAAGCTTTCTTT
V: TRBV5-1; D: TRBD1; J: TRBJ2-1; size: NA; CDR3: CASGKGGRGPTSYNEQFF; DNA: TGCGCCAGCGGAAAGGGGGGCAGGGGGCCAACCTCCTACAATGAGCAGTTCTTC
V: TRBV27; D: TRBD1; J: TRBJ2-4; size: NA; CDR3: CASSLSRRTGPAKNIQYF; DNA: TGTGCCAGCAGTTTATCGCGGCGGACAGGGCCAGCCAAAAACATTCAGTACTTC
V: TRBV15; D: TRBD1; J: TRBJ1-5; size: NA; CDR3: CATSRVKYGDRWNQPQHF; DNA: TGTGCCACCAGCAGAGTTAAGTATGGGGACAGGTGGAATCAGCCCCAGCATTTT
V: TRBV10-1; D: NA; J: TRBJ2-3; size: once; CDR3: CASSEGGTDTQYF; DNA: TGCGCCAGCAGTGAGGGGGGCACAGATACGCAGTATTTT
V: TRBV18; D: NA; J: TRBJ2-7; size: NA; CDR3: CASSPSAGAGYEQYF; DNA: TGTGCCAGCTCACCAAGCGCAGGGGCGGGCTACGAGCAGTACTTC
V: TRBV29-1; D: TRBD2; J: TRBJ2-2; size: NA; CDR3: CSVRKQSGSLGGELFF; DNA: TGCAGCGTACGGAAGCAAAGCGGGAGCTTGGGCGGGGAGCTGTTTTTT
V: TRBV29-1; D: NA; J: TRBJ1-2; size: NA; CDR3: CSVTEPGHGLYGYTF; DNA: TGCAGCGTTACCGAACCGGGCCACGGACTCTATGGCTACACCTTC
V: TRBV5-8; D: NA; J: TRBJ2-1; size: once; CDR3: CASTRGLQNEQFF; DNA: TGTGCCAGCACTAGGGGACTTCAGAATGAGCAGTTCTTC
V: TRBV6-5; D: NA; J: TRBJ2-5; size: once; CDR3: CASRPRVGEETQYF; DNA: TGTGCCAGCAGACCCAGGGTTGGAGAAGAGACCCAGTACTTC
V: TRBV13; D: NA; J: TRBJ2-3; size: NA; CDR3: CASSSRGGLTDTQYF; DNA: TGTGCCAGCAGCTCGAGGGGCGGACTCACAGATACGCAGTATTTT
V: TRBV27; D: NA; J: TRBJ2-1; size: NA; CDR3: CASSSAYTSSYNEQFF; DNA: TGTGCCAGCAGTTCGGCCTACACGAGCTCCTACAATGAGCAGTTCTTC